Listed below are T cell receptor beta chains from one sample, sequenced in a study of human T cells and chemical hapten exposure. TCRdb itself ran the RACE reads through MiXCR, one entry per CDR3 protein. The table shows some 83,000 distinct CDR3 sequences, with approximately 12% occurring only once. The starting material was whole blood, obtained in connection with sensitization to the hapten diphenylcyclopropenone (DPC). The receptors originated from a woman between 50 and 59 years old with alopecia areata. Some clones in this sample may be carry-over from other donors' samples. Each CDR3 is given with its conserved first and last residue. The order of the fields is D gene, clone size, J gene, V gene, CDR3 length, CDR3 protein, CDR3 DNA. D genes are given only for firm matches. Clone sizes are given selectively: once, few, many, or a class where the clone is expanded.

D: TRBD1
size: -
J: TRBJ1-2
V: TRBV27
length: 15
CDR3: CASSSPRGRHYGYTF
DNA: TGTGCCAGCAGTTCCCCCAGGGGGAGGCACTATGGCTACACCTTC

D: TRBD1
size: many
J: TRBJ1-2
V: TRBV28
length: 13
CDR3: CASSSTGIQGYTF
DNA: TGTGCCAGCAGTTCGACAGGGATACAGGGCTACACCTTC

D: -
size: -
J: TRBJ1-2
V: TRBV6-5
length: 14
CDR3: CASSYGGPAYGYTF
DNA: TGTGCCAGCAGTTACGGGGGACCTGCCTATGGCTACACCTTC

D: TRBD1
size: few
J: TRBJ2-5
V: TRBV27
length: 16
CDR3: CASSSRDSRLHETQYF
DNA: TGTGCCAGCAGTTCCCGGGACAGTCGACTCCACGAGACCCAGTACTTC

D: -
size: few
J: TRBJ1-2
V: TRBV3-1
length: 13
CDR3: CASSRRGTYGYTF
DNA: TGTGCCAGCAGCCGCAGAGGTACCTATGGCTACACCTTC

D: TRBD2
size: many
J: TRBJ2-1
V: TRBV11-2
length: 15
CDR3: CASSLTSGRGNEQFF
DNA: TGTGCCAGCAGCTTGACTAGCGGGAGGGGTAATGAGCAGTTCTTC

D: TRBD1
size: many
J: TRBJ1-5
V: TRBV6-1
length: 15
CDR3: CASSTLQGENQPQHF
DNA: TGTGCCAGCAGTACCCTACAGGGGGAGAATCAGCCCCAGCATTTT

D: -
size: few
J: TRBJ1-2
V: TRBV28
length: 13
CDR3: CASRRSTDYGYTF
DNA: TGTGCCAGCAGACGGTCGACAGACTATGGCTACACCTTC

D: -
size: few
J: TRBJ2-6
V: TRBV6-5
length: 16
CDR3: CASKQQGRSGANVLTF
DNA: TGTGCCAGCAAGCAACAGGGGAGGTCTGGGGCCAACGTCCTGACTTTC

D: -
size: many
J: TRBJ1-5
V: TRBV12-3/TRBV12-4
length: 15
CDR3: CASSPDRLSNQPQHF
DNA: TGTGCCAGCAGTCCCGACAGGTTAAGCAATCAGCCCCAGCATTTT

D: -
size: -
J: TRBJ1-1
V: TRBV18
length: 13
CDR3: CASSQNRDPEAFF
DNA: TGTGCCAGCTCACAAAACAGGGACCCTGAAGCTTTCTTT

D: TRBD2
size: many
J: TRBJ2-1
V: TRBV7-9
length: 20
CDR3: CASSLSPGGSSGTFYNEQFF
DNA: TGTGCCAGCAGCTTATCCCCGGGGGGGTCCTCCGGGACTTTTTACAATGAGCAGTTCTTC

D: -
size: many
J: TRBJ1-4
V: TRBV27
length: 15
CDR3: CASSSRASGGEKLFF
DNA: TGTGCCAGCAGTTCTAGGGCCAGCGGGGGTGAAAAACTGTTTTTT

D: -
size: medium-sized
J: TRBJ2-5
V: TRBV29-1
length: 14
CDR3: CSSVGATRQETQYF
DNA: TGCAGCTCAGTGGGGGCGACTAGACAAGAGACCCAGTACTTC

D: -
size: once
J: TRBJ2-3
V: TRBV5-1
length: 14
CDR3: CASSLGVPRNTQYF
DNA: TGCGCCAGCAGCTTGGGAGTGCCCAGGAATACGCAGTATTTT

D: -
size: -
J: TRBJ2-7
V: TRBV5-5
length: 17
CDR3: CASSHIRGSASNNEQYF
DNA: TGTGCCAGCAGCCATATCAGGGGTTCAGCTAGCAACAATGAGCAGTACTTC

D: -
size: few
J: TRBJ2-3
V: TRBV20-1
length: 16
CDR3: CSARPMGSSSTDTQYF
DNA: TGCAGTGCAAGACCGATGGGGAGCTCTAGCACAGATACGCAGTATTTT

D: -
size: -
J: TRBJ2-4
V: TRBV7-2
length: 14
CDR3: CASSFRGSENIQYF
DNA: TGTGCCAGCAGCTTCAGGGGCAGCGAAAACATTCAGTACTTC

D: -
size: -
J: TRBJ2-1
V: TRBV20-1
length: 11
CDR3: CSATEGDEQFF
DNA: TGCAGTGCTACGGAGGGGGATGAGCAGTTCTTC

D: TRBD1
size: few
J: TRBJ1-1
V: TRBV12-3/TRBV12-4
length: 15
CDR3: CASSHNPGQGLSAFF
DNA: TGTGCCAGCAGCCATAATCCGGGACAGGGATTGTCAGCTTTCTTT

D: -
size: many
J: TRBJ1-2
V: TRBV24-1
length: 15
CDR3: CATSGHSPDNYGYTF
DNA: TGTGCCACCAGCGGCCACTCACCCGATAACTATGGCTACACCTTC

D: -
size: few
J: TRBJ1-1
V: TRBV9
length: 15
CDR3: CASSGSDQGVTEAFF
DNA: TGTGCCAGCAGTGGAAGTGACCAGGGAGTCACTGAAGCTTTCTTT

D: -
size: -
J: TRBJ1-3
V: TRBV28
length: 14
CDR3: CASSLRSTGGTIYF
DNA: TGTGCCAGCAGCTTAAGGTCGACCGGGGGCACCATATATTTT

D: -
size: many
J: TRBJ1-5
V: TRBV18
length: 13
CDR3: CASSPGGYQPQHF
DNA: TGTGCCAGCTCACCAGGGGGCTATCAGCCCCAGCATTTT

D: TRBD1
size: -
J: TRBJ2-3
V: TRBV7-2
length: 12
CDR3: CASSSQGYTQYF
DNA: TGTGCCAGCAGCTCACAGGGGTATACGCAGTATTTT

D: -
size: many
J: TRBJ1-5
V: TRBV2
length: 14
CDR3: CASSNATVGQPQHF
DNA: TGTGCCAGCAGTAACGCCACAGTAGGTCAGCCCCAGCATTTT

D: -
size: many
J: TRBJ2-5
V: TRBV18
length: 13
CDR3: CASSLQGGETQYF
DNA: TGTGCCAGCTCACTACAGGGTGGAGAGACCCAGTACTTC

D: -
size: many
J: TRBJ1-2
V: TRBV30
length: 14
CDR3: CAWKPPWTGLGYTF
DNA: TGTGCCTGGAAACCACCTTGGACTGGCTTGGGCTACACCTTC

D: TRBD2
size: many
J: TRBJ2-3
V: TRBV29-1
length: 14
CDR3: CSVAPAGVVDTQYF
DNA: TGCAGCGTTGCTCCAGCGGGAGTTGTGGATACGCAGTATTTT

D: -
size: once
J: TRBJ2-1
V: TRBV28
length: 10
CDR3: CASSSLEQFF
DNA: TGTGCCAGCAGTTCTCTAGAGCAGTTCTTC

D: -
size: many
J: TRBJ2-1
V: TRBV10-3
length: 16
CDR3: CAISEQPLSSYNEQFF
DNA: TGTGCCATCAGTGAGCAACCCTTGAGCTCCTACAATGAGCAGTTCTTC

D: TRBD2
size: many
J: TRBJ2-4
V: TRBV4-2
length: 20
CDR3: CASSQEWLAGGELAKNIQYF
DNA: TGTGCCAGCAGCCAAGAGTGGCTAGCGGGGGGGGAACTAGCCAAAAACATTCAGTACTTC

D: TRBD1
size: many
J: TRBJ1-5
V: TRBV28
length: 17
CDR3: CASSPWDRGISNQPQHF
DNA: TGTGCCAGCAGCCCTTGGGACAGGGGGATTAGCAATCAGCCCCAGCATTTT

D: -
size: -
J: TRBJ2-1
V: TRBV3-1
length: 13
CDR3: CASGLGHVNEQFF
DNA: TGTGCCAGTGGCTTGGGGCACGTGAATGAGCAGTTCTTC

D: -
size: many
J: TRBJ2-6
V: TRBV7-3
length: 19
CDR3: CASSPRPIITSSGANVLTF
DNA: TGTGCCAGCAGCCCCCGCCCTATAATAACAAGCTCTGGGGCCAACGTCCTGACTTTC

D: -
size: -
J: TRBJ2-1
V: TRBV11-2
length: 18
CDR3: CTSSSRIPGVPAYNEQFF
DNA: TGTACCAGCAGCTCCCGAATTCCCGGGGTACCCGCCTACAATGAGCAGTTCTTC

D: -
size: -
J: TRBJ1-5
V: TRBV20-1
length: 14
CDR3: CSARLWGDNQPQHF
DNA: TGCAGTGCTAGACTATGGGGGGACAATCAGCCCCAGCATTTT

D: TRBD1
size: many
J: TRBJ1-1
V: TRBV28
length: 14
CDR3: CASGNGITGAEAFF
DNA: TGTGCCAGCGGCAACGGAATTACAGGGGCTGAAGCTTTCTTT

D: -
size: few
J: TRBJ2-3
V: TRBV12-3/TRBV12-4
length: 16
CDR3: CASSKEGTFSTDTQYF
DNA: TGTGCCAGCTCCAAGGAGGGGACCTTTAGCACAGATACGCAGTATTTT

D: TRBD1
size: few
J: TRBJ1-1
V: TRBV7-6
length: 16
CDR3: CASSPGTGLANTEAFF
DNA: TGTGCCAGCAGCCCGGGGACAGGCCTGGCGAACACTGAAGCTTTCTTT

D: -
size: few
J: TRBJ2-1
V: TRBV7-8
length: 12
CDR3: CANARLYNEQFF
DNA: TGTGCCAACGCGCGGTTGTACAATGAGCAGTTCTTC

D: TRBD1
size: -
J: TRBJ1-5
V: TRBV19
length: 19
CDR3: CASSIRQGARGYSNQPQHF
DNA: TGTGCCAGTAGTATCAGACAGGGGGCGAGAGGTTATAGCAATCAGCCCCAGCATTTT

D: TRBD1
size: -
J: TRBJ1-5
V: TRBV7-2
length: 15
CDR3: CASSLGSGGSQPQHF
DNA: TGTGCCAGCAGCTTAGGTTCAGGGGGCAGCCAGCCCCAGCATTTT

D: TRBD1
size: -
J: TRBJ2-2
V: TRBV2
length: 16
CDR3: CASRLGQGIYTGELFF
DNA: TGTGCCAGCAGACTGGGACAGGGGATATACACCGGGGAGCTGTTTTTT

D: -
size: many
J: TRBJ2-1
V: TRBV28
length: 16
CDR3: CASSFRSQRSYNEQFF
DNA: TGTGCCAGCAGTTTTAGGTCCCAGCGGTCGTACAATGAGCAGTTCTTC

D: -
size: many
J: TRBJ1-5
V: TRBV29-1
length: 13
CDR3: CSVSTGTTQPQHF
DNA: TGCAGCGTCAGCACAGGGACTACTCAGCCCCAGCATTTT

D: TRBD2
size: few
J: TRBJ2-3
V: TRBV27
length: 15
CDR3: CASSFGLAPTDTQYF
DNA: TGTGCCAGCAGTTTTGGACTAGCTCCCACAGATACGCAGTATTTT

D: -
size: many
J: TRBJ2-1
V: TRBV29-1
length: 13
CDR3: CSVEGTPYNEQFF
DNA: TGCAGCGTTGAAGGGACTCCTTACAATGAGCAGTTCTTC

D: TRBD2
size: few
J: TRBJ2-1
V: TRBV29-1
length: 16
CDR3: CSVDLGLAGPGDEQFF
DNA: TGCAGCGTCGACCTGGGACTAGCGGGACCAGGGGATGAGCAGTTCTTC

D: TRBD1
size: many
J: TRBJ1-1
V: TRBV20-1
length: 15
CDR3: CSASPQTGGDTEAFF
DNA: TGCAGTGCTAGTCCCCAGACAGGGGGGGACACTGAAGCTTTCTTT

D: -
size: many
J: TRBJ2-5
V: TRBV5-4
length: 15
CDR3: CASSPGLGERETQYF
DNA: TGTGCCAGCAGCCCTGGACTGGGCGAGAGGGAGACCCAGTACTTC

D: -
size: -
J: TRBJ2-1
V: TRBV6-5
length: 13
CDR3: CATRQGGGIEQFF
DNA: TGTGCCACGCGACAGGGTGGAGGGATTGAGCAGTTCTTC

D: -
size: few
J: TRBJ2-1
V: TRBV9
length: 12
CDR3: CASSPDSNEQFF
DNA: TGTGCCAGCAGCCCAGACTCCAATGAGCAGTTCTTC

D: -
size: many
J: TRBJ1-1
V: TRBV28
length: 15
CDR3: CASSLLDGLNTEAFF
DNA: TGTGCCAGCAGTCTTCTTGACGGACTGAACACTGAAGCTTTCTTT